This entry features one TCR beta chain sequence. This sample was included in a study of blood T cells in healthy people across ages. It was with a sample-barcoded 5' primer and a J-beta primer mix that a second PCR of roughly 6 to 12 cycles was run. TCRdb fed the 5' RACE reads into MiXCR, producing one record per CDR3 protein. The data contain hundreds of thousands of distinct CDR3 sequences, around 24% of them singletons. Germline V lookup: CDR1 SGHDT, CDR2 YYEEEE. The CDR3 totals 14 residues. Unmatched junction bases numbered 8, after V lost 2 bases and J lost 6 bases. This same sample was also part of a study on T cells of mothers and their children.

The source of this sequence is a boy between 10 and 17 years old in good health. Sequencing used blood. The V and J genes are TRBV5-6 and TRBJ2-7; 7 bases are shared with TRBD1. The CDR3 region is CASSFRDRAGEQYF. The CDR3 coding sequence is TGTGCCAGCAGCTTCCGAGACAGGGCGGGCGAGCAGTACTTC.